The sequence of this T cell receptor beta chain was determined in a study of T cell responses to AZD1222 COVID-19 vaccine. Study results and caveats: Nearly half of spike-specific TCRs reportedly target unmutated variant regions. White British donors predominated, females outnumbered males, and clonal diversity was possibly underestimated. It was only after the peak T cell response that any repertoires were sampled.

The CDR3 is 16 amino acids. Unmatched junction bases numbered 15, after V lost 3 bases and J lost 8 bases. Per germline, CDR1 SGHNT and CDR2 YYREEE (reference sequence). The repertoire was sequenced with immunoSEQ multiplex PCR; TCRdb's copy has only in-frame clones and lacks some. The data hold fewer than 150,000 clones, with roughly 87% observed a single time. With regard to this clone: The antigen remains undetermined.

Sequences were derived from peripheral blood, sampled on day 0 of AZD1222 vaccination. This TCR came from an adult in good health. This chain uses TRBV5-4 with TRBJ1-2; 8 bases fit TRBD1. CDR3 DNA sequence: TGTGCCAGCAGCTGGAACTTAAACAGGGGGGTTGAGGGCTACACCTTC. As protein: CASSWNLNRGVEGYTF.